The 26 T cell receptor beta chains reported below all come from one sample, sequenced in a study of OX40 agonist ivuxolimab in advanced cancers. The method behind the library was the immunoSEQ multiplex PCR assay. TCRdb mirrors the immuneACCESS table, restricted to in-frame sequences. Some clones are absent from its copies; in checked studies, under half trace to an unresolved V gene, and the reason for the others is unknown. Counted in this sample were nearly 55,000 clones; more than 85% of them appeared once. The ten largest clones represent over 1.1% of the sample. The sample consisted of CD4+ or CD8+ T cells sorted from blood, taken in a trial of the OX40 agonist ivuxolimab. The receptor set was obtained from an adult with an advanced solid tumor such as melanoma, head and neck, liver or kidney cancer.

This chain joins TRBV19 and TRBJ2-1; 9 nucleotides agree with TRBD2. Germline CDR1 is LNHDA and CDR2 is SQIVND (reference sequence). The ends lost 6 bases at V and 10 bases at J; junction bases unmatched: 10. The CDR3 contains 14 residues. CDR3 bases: TGTGCCAGTAGATCAGCGGGAGGTTCACGCGAGCAGTTCTTC. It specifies CASRSAGGSREQFF.

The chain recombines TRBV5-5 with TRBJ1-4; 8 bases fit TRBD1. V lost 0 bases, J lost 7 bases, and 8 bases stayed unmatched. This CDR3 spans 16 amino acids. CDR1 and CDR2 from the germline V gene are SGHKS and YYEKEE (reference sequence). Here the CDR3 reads CASSLARRQGSEKLFF. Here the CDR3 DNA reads TGTGCCAGCAGCTTGGCGAGGAGACAGGGGAGTGAAAAACTGTTTTTT.

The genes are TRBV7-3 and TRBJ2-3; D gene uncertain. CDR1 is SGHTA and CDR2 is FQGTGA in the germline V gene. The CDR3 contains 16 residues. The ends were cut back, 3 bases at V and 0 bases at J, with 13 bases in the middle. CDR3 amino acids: CASSFVTEPSTDTQYF. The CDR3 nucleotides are TGTGCCAGCAGCTTCGTTACGGAGCCTAGCACAGATACGCAGTATTTT.

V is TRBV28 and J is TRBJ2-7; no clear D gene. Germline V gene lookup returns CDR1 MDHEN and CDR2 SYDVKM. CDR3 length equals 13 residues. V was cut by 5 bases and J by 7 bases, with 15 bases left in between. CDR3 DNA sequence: TGTGCCAGCAGTGAAGGAGCGTGGGGTGAGCAGTACTTC. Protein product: CASSEGAWGEQYF.

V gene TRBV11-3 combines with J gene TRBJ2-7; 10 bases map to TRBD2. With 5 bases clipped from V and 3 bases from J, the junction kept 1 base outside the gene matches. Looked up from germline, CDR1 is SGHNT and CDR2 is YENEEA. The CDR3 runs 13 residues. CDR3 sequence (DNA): TGTGCCAGCAGCCGGACTAGCGGCTACGAGCAGTACTTC. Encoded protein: CASSRTSGYEQYF.

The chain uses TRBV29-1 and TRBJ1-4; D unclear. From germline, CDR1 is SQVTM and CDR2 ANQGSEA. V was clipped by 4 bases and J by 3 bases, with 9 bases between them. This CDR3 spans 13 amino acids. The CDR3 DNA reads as TGCAGCGTTGGCCAGATGCCTAATGAAAAACTGTTTTTT. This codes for CSVGQMPNEKLFF.

CDR3 in amino acids: CASSETGRNTEAFF. In nucleotides, the CDR3 is TGTGCCAGCAGTGAAACCGGGAGGAACACTGAAGCTTTCTTT. This chain connects TRBV2 to TRBJ1-1; the D is unclear. The V and J ends lost 2 bases and 1 base respectively, with 8 bases between them. The CDR3 has 14 amino acids. CDR1 is SNHLY and CDR2 is FYNNEI in the germline V gene.

The DNA for the CDR3 is TGTGCCAGCAGCCCCCACCAGGGGGCGAACACTGAAGCTTTCTTT. Its translation: CASSPHQGANTEAFF. The rearrangement uses TRBV7-3 and TRBJ1-1, with 8 bases matching TRBD1. CDR1 and CDR2 from the germline V gene are SGHTA and FQGTGA. CDR3 length: 15 residues. V lost 5 bases to trimming and J lost 1 base; unmatched junction nucleotides: 6.

The CDR3 region is CASSLGGRSGRDEQFF. The CDR3 DNA is TGTGCCAGCAGCTTAGGGGGGCGTAGCGGGAGAGATGAGCAGTTCTTC. V gene TRBV7-9 combines with J gene TRBJ2-1; 9 bases are a match to TRBD2. This CDR3 has 16 amino acids. Losses at the gene ends were 1 base for V and 8 bases for J; bases not matched to a gene: 9. Per germline, CDR1 SEHNR and CDR2 FQNEAQ (reference sequence).

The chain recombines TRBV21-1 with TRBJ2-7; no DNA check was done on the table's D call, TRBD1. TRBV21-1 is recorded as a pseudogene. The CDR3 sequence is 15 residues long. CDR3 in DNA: TGTGCCAGCAGCAAAAAGGAGCCGACAGGGGTCGAGCAGTACTTC. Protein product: CASSKKEPTGVEQYF.

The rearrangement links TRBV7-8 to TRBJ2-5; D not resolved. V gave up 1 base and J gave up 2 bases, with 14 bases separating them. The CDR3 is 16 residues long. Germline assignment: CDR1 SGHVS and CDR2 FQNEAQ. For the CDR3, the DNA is TGTGCCAGCAGCTTAGAGGCCAGTTTTGGTCAAGAGACCCAGTACTTC. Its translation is CASSLEASFGQETQYF.

CDR3 sequence (DNA): TGTGCCAGCAGCTCTGGGACTAGAGGAGATACGCAGTATTTT. Amino acids: CASSSGTRGDTQYF. The V gene is TRBV7-3, the J gene TRBJ2-3, with TRBD2 matching over 8 bases. With 4 bases clipped from V and 5 bases from J, the junction kept 5 bases outside the gene matches. Germline-derived CDR1 and CDR2 are SGHTA and FQGTGA. The length of the CDR3 is 14 residues.

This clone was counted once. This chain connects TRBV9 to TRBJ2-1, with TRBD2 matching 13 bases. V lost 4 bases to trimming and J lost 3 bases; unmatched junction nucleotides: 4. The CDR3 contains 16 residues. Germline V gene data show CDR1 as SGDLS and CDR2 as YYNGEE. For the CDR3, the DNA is TGTGCCAGCAGCCCCGGGACTAGCGGGAACTACAATGAGCAGTTCTTC. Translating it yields CASSPGTSGNYNEQFF. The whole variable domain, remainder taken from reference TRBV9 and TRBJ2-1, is DSGVTQTPKHLITATGQRVTLRCSPRSGDLSVYWYQQSLDQGLQFLIQYYNGEERAKGNILERFSAQQFPDLHSELNLSSLELGDSALYFCASSPGTSGNYNEQFFGPGTRLTVL.

This CDR3 reads CASSLGGFNEKLFF. CDR3 in DNA: TGTGCCAGCAGCTTGGGGGGATTTAATGAAAAACTGTTTTTT. The gene calls are TRBV5-4 and TRBJ1-4, with D uncertain. CDR3 length: 14 residues. CDR1 and CDR2 from the germline V gene are SGHNT and YYREEE (reference sequence). Trimming removed 0 bases from V and 4 bases from J, with 7 bases in between.

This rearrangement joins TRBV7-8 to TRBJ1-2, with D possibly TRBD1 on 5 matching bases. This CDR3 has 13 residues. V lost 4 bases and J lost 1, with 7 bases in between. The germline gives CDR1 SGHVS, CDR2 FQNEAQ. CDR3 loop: CASSSQVNYGYTF. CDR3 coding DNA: TGTGCCAGCAGCTCACAGGTTAACTATGGCTACACCTTC.

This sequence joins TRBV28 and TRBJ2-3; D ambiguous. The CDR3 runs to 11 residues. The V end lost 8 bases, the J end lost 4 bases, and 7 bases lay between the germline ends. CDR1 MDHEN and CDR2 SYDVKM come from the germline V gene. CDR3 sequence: CASGLADTQYF. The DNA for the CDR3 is TGTGCCAGCGGGCTGGCAGATACGCAGTATTTT.

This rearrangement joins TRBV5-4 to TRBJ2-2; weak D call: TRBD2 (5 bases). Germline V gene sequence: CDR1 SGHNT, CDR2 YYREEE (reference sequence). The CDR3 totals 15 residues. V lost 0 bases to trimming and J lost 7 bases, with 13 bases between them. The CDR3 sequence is CASSLGSGVSGELFF. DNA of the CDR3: TGTGCCAGCAGCTTGGGGAGCGGAGTGAGCGGGGAGCTGTTTTTT.

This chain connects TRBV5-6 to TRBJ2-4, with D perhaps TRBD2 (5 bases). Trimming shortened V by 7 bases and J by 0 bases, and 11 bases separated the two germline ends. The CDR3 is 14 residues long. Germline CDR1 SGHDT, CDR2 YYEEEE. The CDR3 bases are TGTGCCAGCCGAGAGGGCCTAGCCAAAAACATTCAGTACTTC. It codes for CASREGLAKNIQYF.

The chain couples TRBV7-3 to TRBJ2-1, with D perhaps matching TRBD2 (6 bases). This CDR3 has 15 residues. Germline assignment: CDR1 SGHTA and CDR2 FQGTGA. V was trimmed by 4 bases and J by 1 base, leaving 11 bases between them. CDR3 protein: CASSSPGVSYNEQFF. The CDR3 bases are TGTGCCAGCAGCTCCCCGGGAGTTTCCTACAATGAGCAGTTCTTC. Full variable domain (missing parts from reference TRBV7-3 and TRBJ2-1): GAGVSQTPSNKVTEKGKYVELRCDPISGHTALYWYRQSLGQGPEFLIYFQGTGAADDSGLPNDRFFAVRPEGSVSTLKIQRTERGDSAVYLCASSSPGVSYNEQFFGPGTRLTVL.

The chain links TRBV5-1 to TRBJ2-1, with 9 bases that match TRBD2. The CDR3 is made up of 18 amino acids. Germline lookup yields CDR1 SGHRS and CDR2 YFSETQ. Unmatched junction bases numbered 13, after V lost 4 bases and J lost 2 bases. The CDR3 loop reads CASSQKLAGGLTYNEQFF. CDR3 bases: TGCGCCAGCAGCCAGAAACTTGCGGGAGGGCTGACCTACAATGAGCAGTTCTTC.

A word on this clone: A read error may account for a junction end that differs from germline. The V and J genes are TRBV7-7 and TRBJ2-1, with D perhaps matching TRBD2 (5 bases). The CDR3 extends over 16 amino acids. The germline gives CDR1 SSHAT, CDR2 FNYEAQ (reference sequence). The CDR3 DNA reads TGTGCTAGCAGCTTAGCGCCCGTGACGACCACCAGTGAGCAGTTCTTC. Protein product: CASSLAPVTTTSEQFF.

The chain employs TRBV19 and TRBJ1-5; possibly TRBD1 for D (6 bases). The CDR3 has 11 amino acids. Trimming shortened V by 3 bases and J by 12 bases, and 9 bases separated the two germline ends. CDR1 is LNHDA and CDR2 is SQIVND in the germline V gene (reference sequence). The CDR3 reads CASSIGGLQHF. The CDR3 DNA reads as TGTGCCAGTAGTATCGGGGGCCTCCAGCATTTT.

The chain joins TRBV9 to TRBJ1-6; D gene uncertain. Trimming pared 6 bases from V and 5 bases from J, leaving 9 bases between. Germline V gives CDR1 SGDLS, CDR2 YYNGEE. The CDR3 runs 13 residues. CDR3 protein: CASNDGDNSPLHF. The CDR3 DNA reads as TGTGCCAGCAACGACGGCGATAATTCACCCCTCCACTTT.

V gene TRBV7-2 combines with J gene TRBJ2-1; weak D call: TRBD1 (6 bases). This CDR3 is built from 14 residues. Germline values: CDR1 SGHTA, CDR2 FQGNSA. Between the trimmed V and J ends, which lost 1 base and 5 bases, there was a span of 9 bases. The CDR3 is CASSLGWGHNEQFF. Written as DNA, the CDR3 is TGTGCCAGCAGCTTAGGGTGGGGGCACAATGAGCAGTTCTTC. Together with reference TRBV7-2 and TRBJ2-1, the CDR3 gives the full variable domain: GAGVSQSPSNKVTEKGKDVELRCDPISGHTALYWYRQSLGQGLEFLIYFQGNSAPDKSGLPSDRFSAERTGGSVSTLTIQRTQQEDSAVYLCASSLGWGHNEQFFGPGTRLTVL.

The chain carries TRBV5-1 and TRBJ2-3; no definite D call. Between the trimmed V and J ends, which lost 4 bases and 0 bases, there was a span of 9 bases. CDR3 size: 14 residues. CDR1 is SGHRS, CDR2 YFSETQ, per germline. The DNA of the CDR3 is TGCGCCAGCAGCCTCGTATCTAGCACAGATACGCAGTATTTT. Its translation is CASSLVSSTDTQYF.

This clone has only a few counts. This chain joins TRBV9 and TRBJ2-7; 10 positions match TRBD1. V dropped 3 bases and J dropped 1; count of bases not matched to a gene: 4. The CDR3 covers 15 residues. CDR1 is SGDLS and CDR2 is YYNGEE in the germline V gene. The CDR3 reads CASSEGQGLSYEQYF. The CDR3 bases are TGTGCCAGCAGCGAGGGACAGGGGCTTTCCTACGAGCAGTACTTC.